This T cell receptor beta chain was sequenced in a study of blood T cell repertoires in COVID-19. The CDR3 has 12 residues. The germline V gene has CDR1 SNHLY and CDR2 FYNNEI. Trimming pared 9 bases from V and 7 bases from J, leaving 15 bases between. Profiling relied on immunoSEQ multiplex PCR, and the TCRdb table lists in-frame clones only, not all of them. The sample shows around 99,000 clones, about 80% of them seen only once. This clonotype was sampled from a woman aged 45-60 years with acute or convalescent COVID-19. Material: peripheral blood. J is TRBJ1-1 and V is TRBV2; D call uncertain. For the CDR3, the DNA is TGTGCCAGTCGGTCTGGCGGTATTGAAGCTTTCTTT. This encodes CASRSGGIEAFF.